A selection of T cell receptor beta chains follows, all from one sample in a study of cytomegalovirus exposure and HLA in healthy donors. Repertoires were generated with immunoSEQ multiplex PCR, while TCRdb's copy carries only in-frame clones and drops some. The table lists around 110,000 clones, less than 80% of them singletons. The specimen was PBMCs. The receptors shown here come from a woman in her thirties or forties in good health and CMV-seropositive. The CDR3 runs from the conserved cysteine through the conserved F or W. D genes are given only for firm matches. Clone size appears in some rows only: once, few, many, or a class for an expanded clone.

size	D	V	J	DNA	CDR3
-	TRBD1	TRBV4-3	TRBJ1-2	TGCGCCAGCAGCCAAGGATTCCGGGACAGTCGTCACACCTTC	CASSQGFRDSRHTF
few	-	TRBV27	TRBJ1-5	TGTGCCAGCAGTTTTTCGGGGGGCAATCAGCCCCAGCATTTT	CASSFSGGNQPQHF
few	-	TRBV2	TRBJ1-1	TGTGCCAGTGCCGACACAGGGAACACTGAAGCTTTCTTT	CASADTGNTEAFF
-	TRBD2	TRBV19	TRBJ2-3	TGTGCCAGTAGTGTCGGGAGGAGCACAGATACGCAGTATTTT	CASSVGRSTDTQYF
-	TRBD2	TRBV7-2	TRBJ2-2	TGTGCCAGCAGCTCCGGACTAGCGGGAGGGGAGAGAAACACCGGGGAGCTGTTTTTT	CASSSGLAGGERNTGELFF
-	TRBD1	TRBV5-4	TRBJ2-5	TGTGCCAGCAGTCCGGACAGGGTTGGAGAGACCCAGTACTTC	CASSPDRVGETQYF
-	TRBD2	TRBV9	TRBJ2-1	TGTGCCAGCAGCGTAGAGTCGGGACTAGCGGGTGCCGGTGAGCAGTTCTTC	CASSVESGLAGAGEQFF
few	TRBD2	TRBV5-4	TRBJ2-1	TGTGCCAGCAGCTTGGAACTAGCGGACAATGAGCAGTTCTTC	CASSLELADNEQFF
-	-	TRBV28	TRBJ1-2	TGTGCCAGCAGTTTATGGGGAGGGGGGGCCCGGAACTATGGCTACACCTTC	CASSLWGGGARNYGYTF
few	-	TRBV7-3	TRBJ2-1	TGTGCCAGCAGCTTAATTCAATACAATGAGCAGTTCTTC	CASSLIQYNEQFF
-	-	TRBV9	TRBJ2-3	TGTGCCAGCAGCGTAGTAGCGCGGGCCACAGATACGCAGTATTTT	CASSVVARATDTQYF
-	TRBD1	TRBV19	TRBJ1-1	TGTGCCAGTAGTATACGGACAGGCACTGAAGCTTTCTTT	CASSIRTGTEAFF
-	-	TRBV7-9	TRBJ2-3	TGTGCCAGCAGCCCAGAAGGGAGACGGGGAGATACGCAGTATTTT	CASSPEGRRGDTQYF
-	-	TRBV29-1	TRBJ1-2	TGCAGCGTTGACGGAGGGAATAACTATGGCTACACCTTC	CSVDGGNNYGYTF
-	-	TRBV4-1	TRBJ2-7	TGCGCCAGCAGCCAAGCGAACCGGGGAAGGGAATCCTACGAGCAGTACTTC	CASSQANRGRESYEQYF
-	TRBD2	TRBV7-2	TRBJ2-3	TGTGCCAGCAGCTTAGTACTAGCGGCGGATACGCAGTATTTT	CASSLVLAADTQYF
-	-	TRBV4-1	TRBJ2-7	TGCGCCAGCAGCCAAGTGGTCTCAGGGATTCAAGACGAGCAGTACTTC	CASSQVVSGIQDEQYF
-	-	TRBV7-9	TRBJ2-1	TGTGCCACCCTTACTTGGGAGTCAATCTACAATGAGCAGTTCTTC	CATLTWESIYNEQFF
-	-	TRBV2	TRBJ1-2	TGTGCCAGCAGCGACTTTAGCTATGGCTACACCTTC	CASSDFSYGYTF
-	-	TRBV6-5	TRBJ2-2	TGTGCCAGCAGCAAATATACAGGGTCCGGGGAGCTGTTTTTT	CASSKYTGSGELFF
-	TRBD2	TRBV5-4	TRBJ2-1	TGTGCCAGCAGCTTCGAAGGACTAGCGGACAATGAGCAGTTCTTC	CASSFEGLADNEQFF
once	TRBD1	TRBV18	TRBJ1-5	TGTGCCAGCTCACCAGGGACAGTCCCGAATCAGCCCCAGCATTTT	CASSPGTVPNQPQHF
-	-	TRBV4-3	TRBJ2-2	TGCGCCAGCAGCCAAAGGGAAGGCGGCAGGGAAGGCGGCACCGGGGAGCTGTTTTTT	CASSQREGGREGGTGELFF
-	-	TRBV4-1	TRBJ2-1	TGCGCCAGCAGCCTGGTAAGGGGCTGCGAGCAGTTCTTC	CASSLVRGCEQFF
-	-	TRBV27	TRBJ1-5	TGTGCCAGCAGTCGTCCCGGGGGGCCCCAGCATTTT	CASSRPGGPQHF
-	TRBD2	TRBV7-6	TRBJ2-1	TGTGCCAGCAGCCCGAGACTAGCGGGACGGTCCTACAATGAGCAGTTCTTC	CASSPRLAGRSYNEQFF
few	TRBD2	TRBV28	TRBJ2-1	TGTGCCAGCAGTTTGCCCGGCCCGGGAGGTCCTGAGCAGTTCTTC	CASSLPGPGGPEQFF
-	-	TRBV28	TRBJ2-7	TGTGCCAGCAGTCCTCGCGGTTACGAGCAGTACTTC	CASSPRGYEQYF
-	-	TRBV2	TRBJ2-4	TGTGCCAGCACCCAAGACAGGCATACGAAAAACATTCAGTACTTC	CASTQDRHTKNIQYF
-	TRBD2	TRBV18	TRBJ2-1	TGTGCCAGCTCACCGAACCTAGCGGGAGAGGGGAATGAGCAGTTCTTC	CASSPNLAGEGNEQFF
-	-	TRBV4-3	TRBJ2-7	TGCGCCAGCAGCCAGGGCTACGCTGAGGGACTGAGCTCCTACGAGCAGTACTTC	CASSQGYAEGLSSYEQYF
few	-	TRBV10-3	TRBJ2-7	TGTGCCATCAGTGACAGCTACGAGCAGTACTTC	CAISDSYEQYF
-	TRBD2	TRBV5-1	TRBJ2-3	TGCGCCAGCAGCTTAAGCGGGGCCACAGATACGCAGTATTTT	CASSLSGATDTQYF
-	TRBD2	TRBV9	TRBJ2-1	TGTGCCAGCAGCGTAGTTGGGTTTGTTGTCACTAGCGGGAGCTTTGCCCCGTTTAATGAGCAGTTCTTC	CASSVVGFVVTSGSFAPFNEQFF
-	TRBD2	TRBV11-2	TRBJ2-7	TGTGCCAGCAGCTCTAGCGGCAGCTCCTACGAGCAGTACTTC	CASSSSGSSYEQYF
-	TRBD2	TRBV19	TRBJ2-1	TGTGCCAGTAGTATGTCGGGGGGGCAGTTCTTC	CASSMSGGQFF
-	TRBD2	TRBV27	TRBJ2-3	TGTGCCAGCAGTTACACACTAGCGGACGTTCTCACAGATACGCAGTATTTT	CASSYTLADVLTDTQYF
-	-	TRBV21-1	TRBJ2-1	TGTGCCAGCAGCAGGGCCGGGCTAGCGGGATCCCATAATGAGCAGTTCTTC	CASSRAGLAGSHNEQFF
few	-	TRBV9	TRBJ2-2	TGTGCCAGCAGCGTAGACAGGGCCACCGGGGAGCTGTTTTTT	CASSVDRATGELFF
-	-	TRBV30	TRBJ1-4	TGTGCCTGGAGTGTACGGGGGGAACTGTTTTTT	CAWSVRGELFF
-	TRBD1	TRBV25-1	TRBJ2-7	TGTGCCAGTGGGACAGTCTACGAGCAGTACTTC	CASGTVYEQYF
-	-	TRBV27	TRBJ1-2	TGTGCCAGCAGTGTAACAGCTAACTATGGCTACACCTTC	CASSVTANYGYTF
once	TRBD2	TRBV30	TRBJ2-2	TGTGCCTGGATACATAGCGGGGGGGCGAACACCGGGGAGCTGTTTTTT	CAWIHSGGANTGELFF
-	-	TRBV20-1	TRBJ1-3	TGCAGTGCTAGAGACGCGGACACCATATATTTT	CSARDADTIYF
-	TRBD2	TRBV9	TRBJ2-1	TGTGCCAGCAGCGTAGACCCGGGACTAGCGGTCAGAGAGCAGTTCTTC	CASSVDPGLAVREQFF
-	TRBD2	TRBV7-8	TRBJ2-7	TGTGCCAGTATAGCGGGACTATACTCCTACGAGCAGTACTTC	CASIAGLYSYEQYF
few	TRBD2	TRBV6-4	TRBJ2-1	TGTGCCAGCAGTGACTCGGGAGGGTACAATGAGCAGTTCTTC	CASSDSGGYNEQFF
-	-	TRBV15	TRBJ2-7	TGTGCCACCAGCAGAGATGGAGGGGACCCCCAGAGCGAGCAGTACTTC	CATSRDGGDPQSEQYF
few	TRBD1	TRBV9	TRBJ1-2	TGTGCCAGCAGCGTAGCCCCGAGGACAGGGGCTAACTATGGCTACACCTTC	CASSVAPRTGANYGYTF
-	TRBD2	TRBV2	TRBJ2-7	TGTGCCAGCAGTGAAGGGATGGGACTAGCGGGATACGAGCAGTACTTC	CASSEGMGLAGYEQYF
-	TRBD1	TRBV27	TRBJ2-6	TGTGCCAGCAGTCTCCCGGGCGGGACAGGGACCTATGGGGCCAACGTCCTGACTTTC	CASSLPGGTGTYGANVLTF
many	TRBD1	TRBV5-1	TRBJ2-7	TGCGCCAGCAGCTCGCCGACAGGGTACGAGCAGTACTTC	CASSSPTGYEQYF
few	-	TRBV9	TRBJ1-6	TGTGCCAGCAGCGTCCGGGGGTCCCCTTTTGGGGATTCACCCCTCCACTTT	CASSVRGSPFGDSPLHF